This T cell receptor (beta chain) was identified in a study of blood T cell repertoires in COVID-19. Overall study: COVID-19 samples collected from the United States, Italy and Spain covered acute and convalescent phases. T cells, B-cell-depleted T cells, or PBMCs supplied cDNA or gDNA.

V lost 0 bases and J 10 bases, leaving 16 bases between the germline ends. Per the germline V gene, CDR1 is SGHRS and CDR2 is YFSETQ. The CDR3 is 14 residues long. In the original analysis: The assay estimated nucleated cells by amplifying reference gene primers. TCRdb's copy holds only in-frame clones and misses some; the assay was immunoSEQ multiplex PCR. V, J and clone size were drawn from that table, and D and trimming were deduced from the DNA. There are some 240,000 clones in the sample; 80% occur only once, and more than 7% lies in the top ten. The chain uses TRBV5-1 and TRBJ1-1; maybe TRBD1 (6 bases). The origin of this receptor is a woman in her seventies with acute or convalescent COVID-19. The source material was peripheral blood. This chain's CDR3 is CASSLGGGRMGAFF. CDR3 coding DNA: TGCGCCAGCAGCTTGGGCGGGGGGCGGATGGGAGCTTTCTTT.